This paragraph reports one TCR beta chain. The data are from a study of blood T cell repertoires in COVID-19. Overall study context: The study drew acute and convalescent COVID-19 samples from the United States, Italy and Spain. Sources were T cells, B-cell-depleted T cells, or PBMCs; the material itself was cDNA or gDNA.

Per the study methods: Nucleated cell number was recorded as an estimate derived from reference gene primer amplification. Sequenced by immunoSEQ multiplex PCR; TCRdb stores in-frame clones only, minus some. V, J and clone size were drawn from that table, and D and trimming were deduced from the DNA. The repertoire consists of approximately 300,000 clones, with 87% occurring once and the leading ten covering about 2.5%. V lost 1 base to trimming and J lost 6 bases, with 6 bases between them. The CDR3 loop spans 11 amino acids. CDR1 is SQVTM, CDR2 ANQGSEA, per germline. The TCR comes from a man aged 18 to 29 with active or convalescent COVID-19. The sample was peripheral blood. The V gene is TRBV29-1, the J gene TRBJ1-2; D is unresolved. The CDR3 spells CSVEGRNGYTF. The CDR3 DNA follows: TGCAGCGTTGAAGGGAGGAATGGCTACACCTTC.